The rows below give T cell receptor beta chains drawn from one sample of a study of shared clonotypes between healthy human individuals. Data came from immunoSEQ multiplex PCR; TCRdb stores just in-frame clones and leaves some out. The sample yields approximately 480,000 clones, 75% to 80% seen once. What was sequenced was PBMCs. Source of these receptors: a woman between 35 and 50 years old in good health. Some clones in this sample may be carry-over from other donors' samples. Both conserved end residues are part of each CDR3. Fields, in order: J gene, V gene, D gene, CDR3 length, clone size, CDR3 DNA, CDR3 protein. A D gene is named only where the DNA matches it firmly. Rows give clone size only sometimes, using once, few, many, or a class for an expanded clone.

J: TRBJ2-7; V: TRBV5-1; D: NA; length: 15; size: NA; DNA: TGCGCCAGCAGCTTGGCTCCAGGGGAATCCTACGAGCAGTACTTC; CDR3: CASSLAPGESYEQYF
J: TRBJ2-7; V: TRBV29-1; D: TRBD1; length: 14; size: NA; DNA: TGCAGCGTCCAGAGGGGACAGGGGGCCTACGAGCAGTACTTC; CDR3: CSVQRGQGAYEQYF
J: TRBJ2-7; V: TRBV7-8; D: TRBD2; length: 16; size: NA; DNA: TGTGCCAGCAGCTTAGCGGTGCTAGCGGGATCGGGGGAGCAGTACTTC; CDR3: CASSLAVLAGSGEQYF
J: TRBJ2-7; V: TRBV18; D: NA; length: 14; size: NA; DNA: TGTGCCAGCTCACCGTCTCAGAGCTCCTACGAGCAGTACTTC; CDR3: CASSPSQSSYEQYF
J: TRBJ1-2; V: TRBV6-1; D: NA; length: 13; size: NA; DNA: TGTGCCAGCAGCAGACAGGACCTCTATGGCTACACCTTC; CDR3: CASSRQDLYGYTF
J: TRBJ2-7; V: TRBV6-5; D: NA; length: 12; size: NA; DNA: TGTGCCAGCTCCCCGGGGACCTACGAGCAGTACTTC; CDR3: CASSPGTYEQYF
J: TRBJ2-1; V: TRBV5-1; D: TRBD2; length: 14; size: NA; DNA: TGCGCCAGGATAGCGGGACCAGCCTACAATGAGCAGTTCTTC; CDR3: CARIAGPAYNEQFF
J: TRBJ2-5; V: TRBV5-1; D: NA; length: 14; size: NA; DNA: TGCGCCAGCAGCTGGGGCGGGAACCGAGAGACCCAGTACTTC; CDR3: CASSWGGNRETQYF
J: TRBJ2-7; V: TRBV28; D: NA; length: 15; size: NA; DNA: TGTGCCAGCAGTTTAACGCCCCCCGGTAACTACGAGCAGTACTTC; CDR3: CASSLTPPGNYEQYF
J: TRBJ1-2; V: TRBV28; D: NA; length: 15; size: NA; DNA: TGTGCCAGCAGTTTAGCAGGGGCTGGCAACTATGGCTACACCTTC; CDR3: CASSLAGAGNYGYTF
J: TRBJ2-2; V: TRBV29-1; D: NA; length: 12; size: NA; DNA: TGCAGCGCCTCCCCCGGGGCCGGGGAGCTGTTTTTT; CDR3: CSASPGAGELFF
J: TRBJ2-1; V: TRBV2; D: TRBD2; length: 14; size: NA; DNA: TGTGCCACCAGCGGGACCCACCCTTACAATGAGCAGTTCTTC; CDR3: CATSGTHPYNEQFF
J: TRBJ2-2; V: TRBV2; D: NA; length: 16; size: NA; DNA: TGTGCCAGCAGTGAAGCGGGTAGCCCGAACACCGGGGAGCTGTTTTTT; CDR3: CASSEAGSPNTGELFF
J: TRBJ1-2; V: TRBV10-3; D: NA; length: 15; size: NA; DNA: TGTGCCATCAGTGAGTCTCTGGTCTACAGCTATGGCTACACCTTC; CDR3: CAISESLVYSYGYTF
J: TRBJ1-1; V: TRBV5-1; D: NA; length: 15; size: NA; DNA: TGCGCCAGCAGCTTACTTGGGGGCGGGAACACTGAAGCTTTCTTT; CDR3: CASSLLGGGNTEAFF
J: TRBJ2-5; V: TRBV7-2; D: TRBD2; length: 16; size: NA; DNA: TGTGCCAGCAGCCAACGATCAGGACTAGCGCAAGAGACCCAGTACTTC; CDR3: CASSQRSGLAQETQYF
J: TRBJ2-7; V: TRBV5-5; D: NA; length: 13; size: many; DNA: TGTGCCAGCAGGGGGGCCTCGACCTACGAGCAGTACTTC; CDR3: CASRGASTYEQYF
J: TRBJ2-3; V: TRBV9; D: TRBD1; length: 16; size: NA; DNA: TGTGCCAGCAGCGTAGGCGTCGGACAGGGCACAGATACGCAGTATTTT; CDR3: CASSVGVGQGTDTQYF
J: TRBJ1-2; V: TRBV28; D: NA; length: 12; size: NA; DNA: TGTGCCAGCAGGCCACAGATTGACGGCTACACCTTC; CDR3: CASRPQIDGYTF
J: TRBJ1-4; V: TRBV10-3; D: NA; length: 11; size: NA; DNA: TGTGCCATCAGGGCGGATGAAAAACTGTTTTTT; CDR3: CAIRADEKLFF
J: TRBJ2-7; V: TRBV5-1; D: TRBD1; length: 15; size: NA; DNA: TGCGCCAGCAGCTTACCTCAGGGGGCGATGGGGGAGCAGTACTTC; CDR3: CASSLPQGAMGEQYF
J: TRBJ2-6; V: TRBV2; D: NA; length: 14; size: NA; DNA: TGTGCCAGCAGTGCGAACTCTGGGGCCAACGTCCTGACTTTC; CDR3: CASSANSGANVLTF
J: TRBJ2-3; V: TRBV7-2; D: NA; length: 14; size: NA; DNA: TGTGCCAATCGCCGTGGGTCCCACACAGATACGCAGTATTTT; CDR3: CANRRGSHTDTQYF
J: TRBJ2-5; V: TRBV29-1; D: NA; length: 12; size: NA; DNA: TGCAGCGTCGGAACCGGACAAGAGACCCAGTACTTC; CDR3: CSVGTGQETQYF
J: TRBJ2-3; V: TRBV16; D: NA; length: 13; size: NA; DNA: TGTGCCAGCAGCAAACCAGGGCCGGATACGCAGTATTTT; CDR3: CASSKPGPDTQYF
J: TRBJ1-2; V: TRBV6-5; D: TRBD1; length: 14; size: NA; DNA: TGTGCCAGCAGTTACTCGGGACAGGGACGTGGCTACACCTTC; CDR3: CASSYSGQGRGYTF
J: TRBJ2-1; V: TRBV9; D: TRBD2; length: 15; size: NA; DNA: TGTGCCAGCAGTGAAAGCGGGGGATCCTACAATGAGCAGTTCTTC; CDR3: CASSESGGSYNEQFF
J: TRBJ2-3; V: TRBV5-6; D: TRBD2; length: 15; size: NA; DNA: TGTGCCAGCAGCTTTGTTGCGGGAGCCACAGATACGCAGTATTTT; CDR3: CASSFVAGATDTQYF
J: TRBJ2-7; V: TRBV29-1; D: NA; length: 11; size: NA; DNA: TGCAGCTCCCGGGATTCCTACGAGCAGTACTTC; CDR3: CSSRDSYEQYF
J: TRBJ2-1; V: TRBV27; D: TRBD2; length: 16; size: NA; DNA: TGTGCCAGCAGTTTGGCGGAGCGGGAGGCCTACAATGAGCAGTTCTTC; CDR3: CASSLAEREAYNEQFF
J: TRBJ2-3; V: TRBV7-3; D: NA; length: 15; size: NA; DNA: TGTGCCAGCAGCTTACTGGGGTTGGGCACAGATACGCAGTATTTT; CDR3: CASSLLGLGTDTQYF
J: TRBJ1-1; V: TRBV29-1; D: TRBD1; length: 13; size: once; DNA: TGCAGCGCCGTGACAGGGGTGAACACTGAAGCTTTCTTT; CDR3: CSAVTGVNTEAFF